This is a list of T cell receptor beta chains from one sample in a study of a mutant IDH1 vaccine in newly diagnosed glioma. The antigens of these receptors remain unknown. This table comes from immunoSEQ multiplex PCR, and its TCRdb copy is limited to in-frame clones, with some not included. This sample has roughly 56,000 clones, with around 80% found just once. This specimen consisted of PBMCs, obtained from a glioma patient whose treatment included an IDH1 peptide vaccine. These receptors were obtained from a woman in her thirties or forties with glioma. Some clones in this sample may be carry-over from other donors' samples. CDR3s include the opening cysteine and the closing phenylalanine or tryptophan. D genes are given only for firm matches. Size is stated for part of the rows, as once, few or many counts, or as a class when the clone is expanded.

D gene | J gene | clone size | V gene | CDR3 DNA | CDR3 protein
- | TRBJ2-5 | - | TRBV27 | TGTGCCAGCAGTTTAGGTCAGTGGGAGACCCAGTACTTC | CASSLGQWETQYF
TRBD1 | TRBJ1-1 | - | TRBV12-5 | TGTGCTAGTGGTTTGACCGGGACAGGGGACATGAACACTGAAGCTTTCTTT | CASGLTGTGDMNTEAFF
TRBD2 | TRBJ2-7 | - | TRBV7-8 | TGTGCCAGCAGGCCCACTAGCGGGGGTGGCCACGAGCAGTACTTC | CASRPTSGGGHEQYF
- | TRBJ2-2 | - | TRBV2 | TGTGCCAGCAGCTTTACCTCGGACACCGGGGAGCTGTTTTTT | CASSFTSDTGELFF
TRBD1 | TRBJ1-3 | - | TRBV19 | TGTGCCAGTAGGCAACAGGGGAGCTCTGGAAACACCATATATTTT | CASRQQGSSGNTIYF
TRBD2 | TRBJ2-3 | - | TRBV30 | TGTGCCTGGAGTGGGGGGGGTAGGGGCACAGATACGCAGTATTTT | CAWSGGGRGTDTQYF
TRBD1 | TRBJ1-3 | - | TRBV2 | TGTGCCAGCAGTGTCGACAGGGGCCCTGGAAACACCATATATTTT | CASSVDRGPGNTIYF
TRBD2 | TRBJ2-1 | - | TRBV7-6 | TGTGCCAGCAGCTCCCGGACTAGCGGGGGGGTGGGCAATGAGCAGTTCTTC | CASSSRTSGGVGNEQFF
- | TRBJ2-7 | - | TRBV23-1 | TGCGCCAGCTCCCCGGAGGTTCCCTCCTACGAGCAGTACTTC | CASSPEVPSYEQYF
TRBD1 | TRBJ2-7 | few | TRBV7-2 | TGTGCCAGCAGCTTGGGACAGGGGACTTACGAGCAGTACTTC | CASSLGQGTYEQYF
TRBD2 | TRBJ2-7 | - | TRBV7-9 | TGTGCCAGCAGCTTACTAGCGGGGGGGGTAAACGAGCAGTACTTC | CASSLLAGGVNEQYF
- | TRBJ1-2 | - | TRBV19 | TGTGCCAGTAGTATGCTAGACAAGCTAAACTATGGCTACACCTTC | CASSMLDKLNYGYTF
- | TRBJ2-3 | once | TRBV6-1 | TGTGCCAGCAGGGGGGGCGGGATAGATACGCAGTATTTT | CASRGGGIDTQYF
- | TRBJ1-6 | - | TRBV5-4 | TGTGCCAGCAGCTTACAGGCAATCTATAATTCACCCCTCCACTTT | CASSLQAIYNSPLHF
TRBD1 | TRBJ1-1 | - | TRBV6-1 | TGTGCCAGCAGTGCTCGGACAGGCCGGACTGAAGCTTTCTTT | CASSARTGRTEAFF
- | TRBJ1-1 | - | TRBV5-8 | TGTGCCAGCAGCTCCCAGGTGAACACTGAAGCTTTCTTT | CASSSQVNTEAFF
TRBD2 | TRBJ2-1 | few | TRBV5-1 | TGCGCCAGCGGCCTCGTGACTAGCGGGGGACATTACAATGAGCAGTTCTTC | CASGLVTSGGHYNEQFF
- | TRBJ1-2 | - | TRBV5-1 | TGCGCCAGCAGCTTGGATTGGGCTGGCTACACCTTC | CASSLDWAGYTF
TRBD1 | TRBJ2-2 | - | TRBV2 | TGTGCCAGCAGCGGGACAGGGCTAACCGGGGAGCTGTTTTTT | CASSGTGLTGELFF
- | TRBJ1-3 | - | TRBV6-1 | TGTGCCAGCTTTCCGCTAGACTCTGGAAACACCATATATTTT | CASFPLDSGNTIYF
- | TRBJ1-1 | - | TRBV7-2 | TGTGCCAGCAGCTTATACCGGGGAGGCACTGAAGCTTTCTTT | CASSLYRGGTEAFF
TRBD2 | TRBJ2-1 | - | TRBV5-1 | TGCGCCAGCAGCTTGGCCTCGGGAGGGGGAGGTGAGCAGTTCTTC | CASSLASGGGGEQFF
TRBD1 | TRBJ1-1 | - | TRBV7-2 | TGTGCCAGCAGCTCCATTGGACAGGGCACGGCTTTCTTT | CASSSIGQGTAFF
- | TRBJ1-3 | - | TRBV14 | TGTGCCAGCAGCCAAGTCAACTCTGGAAACACCATATATTTT | CASSQVNSGNTIYF
TRBD1 | TRBJ1-4 | - | TRBV6-5 | TGTGCCAGCAGTCGGGGGACAGGGACTAATGAAAAACTGTTTTTT | CASSRGTGTNEKLFF
- | TRBJ1-2 | - | TRBV11-2 | TGTGCCAGCAGCCCCGACCGACAGAGTAGGGGCTACACCTTC | CASSPDRQSRGYTF
TRBD1 | TRBJ2-1 | - | TRBV25-1 | TGTGCCAGCAGTGACGCTCCTGGACAGGGGACCTACAATGAGCAGTTCTTC | CASSDAPGQGTYNEQFF
- | TRBJ1-1 | - | TRBV9 | TGTGCCAGCAGCGTAGGGTCAAACACTGAAGCTTTCTTT | CASSVGSNTEAFF
- | TRBJ1-2 | - | TRBV27 | TGTGCCAGCAGTTCGGCCTCAGGGATTTTTAACTATGGCTACACCTTC | CASSSASGIFNYGYTF
- | TRBJ2-7 | - | TRBV15 | TGTGCCACCAGCTTTGACCGGGACGAGCAGTACTTC | CATSFDRDEQYF
TRBD2 | TRBJ2-1 | - | TRBV6-4 | TGTGCCAGCAGTGACTCTATGGCTAGCGGGGGGTACAATGAGCAGTTCTTC | CASSDSMASGGYNEQFF
TRBD1 | TRBJ2-7 | few | TRBV10-1 | TGCGCCAGCAGTCTCAGGGGGAGTAACGAGCAGTACTTC | CASSLRGSNEQYF
- | TRBJ2-3 | - | TRBV12-5 | TGTGCTAGTGGTCCCCAACGAGATACGCAGTATTTT | CASGPQRDTQYF
- | TRBJ1-1 | - | TRBV7-9 | TGTGCCAGCAGCCGGAGCACCGGCTCAGAAGCTTTCTTT | CASSRSTGSEAFF
- | TRBJ2-5 | - | TRBV7-3 | TGTGCCAGCAGCAACGGGTTAGAGACCCAGTACTTC | CASSNGLETQYF
TRBD1 | TRBJ2-2 | few | TRBV4-3 | TGCGCCAGCAGCCAGGCAGGACAGGGGGCGATGACCGGGGAGCTGTTTTTT | CASSQAGQGAMTGELFF
- | TRBJ1-5 | - | TRBV5-1 | TGCGCCAGCAGCACCGCGACCGGGTTCAATCAGCCCCAGCATTTT | CASSTATGFNQPQHF
TRBD1 | TRBJ1-2 | - | TRBV4-3 | TGCGCCAGCAGCCCCATCAATACCCAGGGGGCGCAGGAGTATGGCTACACCTTC | CASSPINTQGAQEYGYTF
- | TRBJ2-7 | - | TRBV16 | TGTGCCAGCAGCCAATCAGCACAGTCCTACGAGCAGTACTTC | CASSQSAQSYEQYF
TRBD2 | TRBJ2-3 | - | TRBV5-6 | TGTGCCAGCAGCTACCCGCCGACTAGCGCAGATACGCAGTATTTT | CASSYPPTSADTQYF
- | TRBJ2-7 | few | TRBV5-1 | TGCGCCAGCAGCTTGTGGGCAGCTACTGAAACCTACGAGCAGTACTTC | CASSLWAATETYEQYF
- | TRBJ2-2 | - | TRBV2 | TGTGCCACCAAGGGATTAGAACCGAGGTCGAACACCGGGGAGCTGTTTTTT | CATKGLEPRSNTGELFF
- | TRBJ1-5 | few | TRBV30 | TGTGCCTGGAAGGAGGGGTGGGGCAATCAGCCCCAGCATTTT | CAWKEGWGNQPQHF
- | TRBJ1-5 | - | TRBV5-6 | TGTGCCAGCAGTTACGGACAGTTTGATCAGCCCCAGCATTTT | CASSYGQFDQPQHF
TRBD1 | TRBJ2-7 | - | TRBV6-1 | TGTGCCAGCAGTTCAAGGACAGGTTGGGGAGAGCAGTACTTC | CASSSRTGWGEQYF
TRBD1 | TRBJ1-1 | - | TRBV27 | TGTGCCAGCAGTCGATACGACAGGGCAAACACTGAAGCTTTCTTT | CASSRYDRANTEAFF
TRBD1 | TRBJ2-7 | - | TRBV5-6 | TGTGCCAGCAGCTGGGACAGAGCCACCGAGCAGTACTTC | CASSWDRATEQYF
- | TRBJ2-7 | - | TRBV7-2 | TGTGCCAGCAGCTTATTTCTCGGGGGAGGCTACGAGCAGTACTTC | CASSLFLGGGYEQYF
- | TRBJ2-3 | - | TRBV9 | TGTGCCAGCAGCGCAAGGGACGGGTGGGGGGAAACGCAGTATTTT | CASSARDGWGETQYF
TRBD1 | TRBJ1-6 | few | TRBV6-1 | TGTGCCACGACAGGGATGAGAAATTCACCCCTCCACTTT | CATTGMRNSPLHF
- | TRBJ2-6 | - | TRBV19 | TGTGCCAGTAGTATAGAGGGCCCACCTGGGGCCAACGTCCTGACTTTC | CASSIEGPPGANVLTF
- | TRBJ1-5 | - | TRBV6-1 | TGTGCCAGCAGAAGCGGGGTTGCCAATCAGCCCCAGCATTTT | CASRSGVANQPQHF
TRBD1 | TRBJ1-6 | - | TRBV4-3 | TGCGCCAGCAGCCTCCACCCCGGACAGGGGGCGTTGTCACCCCTCCACTTT | CASSLHPGQGALSPLHF
TRBD1 | TRBJ1-2 | once | TRBV5-5 | TGTGCCAGCAGCTGGGACAGCCTCTATGGCTACACCTTC | CASSWDSLYGYTF
- | TRBJ1-1 | few | TRBV30 | TGTGCCTGGAGAGAAACAGGAGAAGCTTTCTTT | CAWRETGEAFF
- | TRBJ2-5 | - | TRBV7-6 | TGTGCCAGCAGTCGGAGGGCAGAGACCCAGTACTTC | CASSRRAETQYF